Sequencing of this TCR beta chain was carried out in a study of T-cell memory formation after mild COVID-19. Study results and limitations: Whether second-wave clones peaking at day 37 were SARS-CoV-2 specific went unconfirmed.

Germline CDR1 is ENHRY and CDR2 is SYGVKD. The CDR3 length is 13 residues. V shed 6 bases and J shed 1 base, with 8 bases lying between them. TCRdb re-analysed the 5' RACE reads in MiXCR, keeping a single row per CDR3 protein. This table has roughly 150,000 distinct CDR3 sequences, around 15% appearing once. This clonotype was picked up a small number of times. Its antigen is not known. The TCR was taken from an adult woman who had mild COVID-19 (a few samples of this study predate the infection). Cell type and time point are not known. The rearrangement uses TRBV10-3 and TRBJ2-3, with D unresolved. Sequencing was done on a sample of PBMCs or a T cell subset sorted from them (not recorded which). In nucleotides, the CDR3 is TGTGCCATCAGGCCGCAGGGCACAGATACGCAGTATTTT. Its protein product is CAIRPQGTDTQYF.